A selection of T cell receptor beta chains follows, all from one sample in a study of blood T cell repertoires in COVID-19. This table comes from immunoSEQ multiplex PCR, and its TCRdb copy is limited to in-frame clones, with some not included. The data contain around 93,000 clones, 87% of them singletons. The sequencing input was peripheral blood. The origin of the receptors is a human donor in a cohort sampled during active COVID-19. Both conserved end residues are part of each CDR3. Fields, in order: D gene, CDR3 length, clone size, V gene, J gene, CDR3 DNA, CDR3 protein. A D gene is named only where the DNA matches it firmly. A row's size may be missing; if present it is once, few, many or a size class.

>TRBD2|17|NA|TRBV4-3|TRBJ2-3
TGCGCCAGCAGCCAAGAGATAGCGGGAGGAGGGACAGATACGCAGTATTTT
CASSQEIAGGGTDTQYF
>TRBD1|14|NA|TRBV11-2|TRBJ1-2
TGTGCCAGCAGCGTTGGACAGGGCGGGTATGGCTACACCTTC
CASSVGQGGYGYTF
>TRBD2|15|NA|TRBV5-6|TRBJ2-4
TGTGCCAGCAGCTTAGGACTAGTCAGAACCAACATTCAGTACTTC
CASSLGLVRTNIQYF
>NA|14|NA|TRBV2|TRBJ2-1
TGTGCCAGCAGTGAGTATGGCCGCTACAATGAGCAGTTCTTC
CASSEYGRYNEQFF
>TRBD1|14|NA|TRBV6-4|TRBJ1-1
TGTGCCAGCAGACAGGACAGGGGGCACACTGAAGCTTTCTTT
CASRQDRGHTEAFF
>NA|16|NA|TRBV19|TRBJ1-1
TGTGCCAGTACTGTAGTGTGGCGGGGAGGGAACACTGAAGCTTTCTTT
CASTVVWRGGNTEAFF
>TRBD2|14|NA|TRBV6-5|TRBJ2-1
TGTGCCAGCAGCCGGGGGGGACTAGCGGGAGAGCAGTTCTTC
CASSRGGLAGEQFF
>NA|16|NA|TRBV5-1|TRBJ1-5
TGCGCCAGCAGCCCCGGCGCTGTAGGGCCCGGGGAGCCCCAGCATTTT
CASSPGAVGPGEPQHF
>NA|12|once|TRBV29-1|TRBJ2-1
TGCAGCCTAAGAGCTAGAACGGATGAGCAGTTCTTC
CSLRARTDEQFF
>TRBD1|15|once|TRBV5-1|TRBJ2-2
TGCGCCAGCAGCCACGGGGACAGGAACACCGGGGAGCTGTTTTTT
CASSHGDRNTGELFF
>NA|14|few|TRBV7-9|TRBJ1-1
TGTGCCAGCAGCTTGGAGGGGGGGACCGGCGAAGCTTTCTTT
CASSLEGGTGEAFF
>TRBD2|15|NA|TRBV4-1|TRBJ2-1
TGCGCCAGCAGCCAAGATGACCTAGCGGGAAGGGGGCAGTTCTTC
CASSQDDLAGRGQFF
>TRBD1|13|NA|TRBV10-3|TRBJ2-1
TGTGCCATCACCGGACAGGGGAACAATGAGCAGTTCTTC
CAITGQGNNEQFF
>NA|14|NA|TRBV18|TRBJ2-3
TGTGCCAGCTCAAGAAATCGACTGGCAGATACGCAGTATTTT
CASSRNRLADTQYF
>TRBD1|14|NA|TRBV19|TRBJ1-2
TGTGCCAGTAGTATCCCCGGCCAGGGGGTCGGCTACACCTTC
CASSIPGQGVGYTF
>NA|16|NA|TRBV7-2|TRBJ2-4
TGTGCCAGCAGCTCTTTGAGTTCAGGGAAAGGGGACATTCAGTACTTC
CASSSLSSGKGDIQYF
>NA|14|once|TRBV30|TRBJ1-1
TGTGCCTGGAGTCCCCAGGACAGTTACACTGAAGCTTTCTTT
CAWSPQDSYTEAFF
>NA|14|NA|TRBV19|TRBJ1-5
TGTGCCAGTAAGTCTCAGGGTCGCAATCAGCCCCAGCATTTT
CASKSQGRNQPQHF
>TRBD1|13|NA|TRBV5-4|TRBJ2-7
TGTGCCAGCACGCGCAGGGGGACCTACGAGCAGTACTTC
CASTRRGTYEQYF
>NA|14|NA|TRBV6-5|TRBJ1-1
TGTGCCAGCAGTTCGGGACAACCGAACACTGAAGCTTTCTTT
CASSSGQPNTEAFF
>NA|15|few|TRBV4-3|TRBJ1-1
TGCGCCAGCAGCCACCTAATGCGTGGTTTCACTGAAGCTTTCTTT
CASSHLMRGFTEAFF
>TRBD1|16|NA|TRBV28|TRBJ1-5
TGTGCCAGCAGTCCTGCGAACAGGGGCGGCAATCAGCCCCAGCATTTT
CASSPANRGGNQPQHF
>NA|17|NA|TRBV7-9|TRBJ2-5
TGTGCCAGCAGCCCGTCTAGAGGCTGGCGGGAACAAGAGACCCAGTACTTC
CASSPSRGWREQETQYF
>NA|16|NA|TRBV7-2|TRBJ2-3
TGTGCCAGCAGCTTACCCCAGTGGAGCTTCACAGATACGCAGTATTTT
CASSLPQWSFTDTQYF
>TRBD1|16|NA|TRBV7-3|TRBJ2-1
TGTGCCAGCAGTCGCACCGGGACAGGGGGGATCAATGAGCAGTTCTTC
CASSRTGTGGINEQFF
>TRBD2|18|NA|TRBV7-9|TRBJ2-5
TGTGCCAGCAGCCCGCGAGAGCCAATACTAGCGAGCGAGGAGACCCAGTACTTC
CASSPREPILASEETQYF
>TRBD2|16|NA|TRBV7-3|TRBJ2-1
TGTGCCAGCAGCTCACTAGCGGAACGCTCCTACAATGAGCAGTTCTTC
CASSSLAERSYNEQFF
>TRBD1|14|few|TRBV6-5|TRBJ1-4
TGTGCCAGCAGCCCCGCAGGGGGCGGTGAAAAACTGTTTTTT
CASSPAGGGEKLFF